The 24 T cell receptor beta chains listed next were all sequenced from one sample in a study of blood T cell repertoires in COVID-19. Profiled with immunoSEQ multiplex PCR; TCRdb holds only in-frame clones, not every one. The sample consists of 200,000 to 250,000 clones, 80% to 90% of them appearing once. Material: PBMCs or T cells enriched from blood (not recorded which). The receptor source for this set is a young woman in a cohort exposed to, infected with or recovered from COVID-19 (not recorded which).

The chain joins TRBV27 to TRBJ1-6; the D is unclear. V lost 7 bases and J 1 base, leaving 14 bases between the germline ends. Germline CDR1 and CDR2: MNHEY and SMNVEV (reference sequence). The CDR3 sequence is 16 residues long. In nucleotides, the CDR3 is TGTGCCAGCACCACTGTGGGCAGTTCCTATAATTCACCCCTCCACTTT. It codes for CASTTVGSSYNSPLHF.

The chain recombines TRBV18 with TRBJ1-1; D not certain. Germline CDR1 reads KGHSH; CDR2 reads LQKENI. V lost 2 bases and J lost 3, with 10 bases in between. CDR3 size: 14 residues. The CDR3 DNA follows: TGTGCCAGCTCACCATTAAATGAGGACACTGAAGCTTTCTTT. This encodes CASSPLNEDTEAFF.

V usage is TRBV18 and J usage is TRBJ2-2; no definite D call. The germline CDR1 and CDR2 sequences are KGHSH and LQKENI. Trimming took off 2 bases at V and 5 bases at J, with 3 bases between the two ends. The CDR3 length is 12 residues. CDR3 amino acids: CASSPATGELFF. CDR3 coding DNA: TGTGCCAGCTCACCAGCGACCGGGGAGCTGTTTTTT.

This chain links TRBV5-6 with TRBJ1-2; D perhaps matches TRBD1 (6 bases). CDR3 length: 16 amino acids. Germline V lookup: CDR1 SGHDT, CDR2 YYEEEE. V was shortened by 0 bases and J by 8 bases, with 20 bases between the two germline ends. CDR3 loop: CASSLAGQGSTWGYTF. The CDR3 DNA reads TGTGCCAGCAGCTTGGCCGGGCAGGGGTCAACGTGGGGCTACACCTTC.

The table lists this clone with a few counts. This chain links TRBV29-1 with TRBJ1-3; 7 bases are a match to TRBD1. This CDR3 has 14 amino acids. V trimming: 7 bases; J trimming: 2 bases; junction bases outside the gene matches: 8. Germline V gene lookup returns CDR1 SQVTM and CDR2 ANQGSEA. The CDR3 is CSAYKDRAGNTIYF. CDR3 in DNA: TGCAGCGCCTATAAAGACAGGGCTGGAAACACCATATATTTT.

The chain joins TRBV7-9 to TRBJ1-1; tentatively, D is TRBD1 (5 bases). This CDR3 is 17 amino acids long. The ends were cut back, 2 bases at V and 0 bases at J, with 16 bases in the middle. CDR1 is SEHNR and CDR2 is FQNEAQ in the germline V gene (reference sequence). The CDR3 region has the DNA TGTGCCAGCAGCTTACTTCGGGCAGGGAAACTGAACACTGAAGCTTTCTTT. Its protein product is CASSLLRAGKLNTEAFF.

Here the CDR3 DNA reads TGTGCCAGCTTGGGGGGGATTTTCTACGAGCAGTACTTC. Amino acid sequence: CASLGGIFYEQYF. The rearrangement uses TRBV6-5 and TRBJ2-7; TRBD2 agrees at 7 bases. From germline, CDR1 is MNHEY and CDR2 SVGAGI. CDR3 length equals 13 residues. V was clipped by 8 bases and J by 3 bases; unmatched bases: 7.

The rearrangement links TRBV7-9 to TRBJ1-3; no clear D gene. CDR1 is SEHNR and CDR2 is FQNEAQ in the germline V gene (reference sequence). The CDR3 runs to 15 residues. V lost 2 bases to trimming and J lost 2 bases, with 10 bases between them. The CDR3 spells CASSLRGSPGNTIYF. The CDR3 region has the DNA TGTGCCAGCAGCTTACGAGGATCACCTGGAAACACCATATATTTT.

The CDR3 is CASTDGTSAEQFF. In DNA form, the CDR3 reads TGTGCCAGCACAGATGGGACTAGCGCTGAGCAGTTCTTC. The chain uses TRBV28 and TRBJ2-1, with 10 nucleotides matching TRBD2. Per germline, CDR1 MDHEN and CDR2 SYDVKM. V shed 7 bases and J 9 bases; nucleotides not matched to a gene: 6. The length of the CDR3 is 13 residues.

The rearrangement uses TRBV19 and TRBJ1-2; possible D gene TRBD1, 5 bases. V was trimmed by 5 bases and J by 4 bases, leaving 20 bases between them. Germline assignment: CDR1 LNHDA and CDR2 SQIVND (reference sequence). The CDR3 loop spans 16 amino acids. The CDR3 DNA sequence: TGTGCCAGTAGTCCCAACAGGCAGATGGGCGGCTATGGCTACACCTTC. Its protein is CASSPNRQMGGYGYTF.

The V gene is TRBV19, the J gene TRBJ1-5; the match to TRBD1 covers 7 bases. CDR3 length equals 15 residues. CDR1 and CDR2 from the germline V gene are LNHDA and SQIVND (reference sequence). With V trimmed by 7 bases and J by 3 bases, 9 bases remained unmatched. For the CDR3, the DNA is TGTGCCAGTAAAGAGGGACAGCTATACAATCAGCCCCAGCATTTT. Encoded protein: CASKEGQLYNQPQHF.

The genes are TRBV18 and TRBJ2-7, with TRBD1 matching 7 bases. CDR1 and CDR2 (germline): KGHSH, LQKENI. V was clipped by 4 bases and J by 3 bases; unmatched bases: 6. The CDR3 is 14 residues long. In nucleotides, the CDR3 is TGTGCCAGCTCACGGGGACAGAATAACTACGAGCAGTACTTC. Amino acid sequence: CASSRGQNNYEQYF.

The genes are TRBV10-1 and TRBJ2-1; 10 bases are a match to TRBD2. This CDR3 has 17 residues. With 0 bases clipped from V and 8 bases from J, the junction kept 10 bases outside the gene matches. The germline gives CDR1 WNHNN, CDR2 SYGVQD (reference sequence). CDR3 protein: CASSESREAGGPYEQFF. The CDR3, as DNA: TGCGCCAGCAGTGAGTCGAGGGAAGCGGGAGGGCCCTATGAGCAGTTCTTC.

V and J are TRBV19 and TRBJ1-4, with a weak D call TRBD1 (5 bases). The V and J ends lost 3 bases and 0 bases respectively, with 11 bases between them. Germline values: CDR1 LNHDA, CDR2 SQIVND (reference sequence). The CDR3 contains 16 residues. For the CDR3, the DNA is TGTGCCAGTAGTATTCCGGGGGGGGCAACTAATGAAAAACTGTTTTTT. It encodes CASSIPGGATNEKLFF.

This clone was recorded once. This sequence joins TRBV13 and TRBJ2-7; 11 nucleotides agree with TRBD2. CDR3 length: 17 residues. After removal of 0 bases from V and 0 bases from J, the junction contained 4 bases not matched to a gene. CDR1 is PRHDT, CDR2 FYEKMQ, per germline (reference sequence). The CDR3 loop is CASSLGLAGGPSYEQYF. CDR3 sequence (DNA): TGTGCCAGCAGCTTAGGGCTAGCGGGGGGCCCCTCCTACGAGCAGTACTTC.

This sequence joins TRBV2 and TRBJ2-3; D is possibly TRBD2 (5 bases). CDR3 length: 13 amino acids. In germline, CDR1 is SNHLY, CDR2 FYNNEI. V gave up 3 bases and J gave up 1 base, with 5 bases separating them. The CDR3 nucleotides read TGTGCCAGCAGTGACGGGGGCACAGATACGCAGTATTTT. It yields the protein CASSDGGTDTQYF.

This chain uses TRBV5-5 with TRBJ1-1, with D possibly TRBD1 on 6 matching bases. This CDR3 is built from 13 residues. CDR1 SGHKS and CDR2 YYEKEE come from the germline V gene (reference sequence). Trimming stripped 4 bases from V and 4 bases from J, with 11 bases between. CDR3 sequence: CASSNRTVTEAFF. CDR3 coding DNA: TGTGCCAGCAGCAACCGGACAGTCACTGAAGCTTTCTTT.

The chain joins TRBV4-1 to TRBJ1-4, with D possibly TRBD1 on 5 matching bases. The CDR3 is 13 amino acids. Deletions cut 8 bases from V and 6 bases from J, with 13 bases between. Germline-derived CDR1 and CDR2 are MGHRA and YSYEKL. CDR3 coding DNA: TGCGCCAGCTCCCCTCGGGGGGATGAAAAACTGTTTTTT. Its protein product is CASSPRGDEKLFF.

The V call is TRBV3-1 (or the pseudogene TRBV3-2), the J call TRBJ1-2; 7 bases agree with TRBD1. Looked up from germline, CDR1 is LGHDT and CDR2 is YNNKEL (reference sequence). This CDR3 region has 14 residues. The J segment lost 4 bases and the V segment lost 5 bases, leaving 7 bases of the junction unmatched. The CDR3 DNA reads TGTGCCAGCAGCTTCAGACAGGGCTTCTATGGCTACACCTTC. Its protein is CASSFRQGFYGYTF.

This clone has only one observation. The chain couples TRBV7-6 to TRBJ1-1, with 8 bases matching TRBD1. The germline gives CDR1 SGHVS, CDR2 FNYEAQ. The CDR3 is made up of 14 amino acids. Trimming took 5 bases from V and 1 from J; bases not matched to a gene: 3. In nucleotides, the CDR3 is TGTGCCAGCAGCCCAGGACAGGGGAACACTGAAGCTTTCTTT. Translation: CASSPGQGNTEAFF. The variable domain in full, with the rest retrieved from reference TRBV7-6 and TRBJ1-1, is GAGVSQSPRYKVTKRGQDVALRCDPISGHVSLYWYRQALGQGPEFLTYFNYEAQQDKSGLPNDRFSAERPEGSISTLTIQRTEQRDSAMYRCASSPGQGNTEAFFGQGTRLTVV.

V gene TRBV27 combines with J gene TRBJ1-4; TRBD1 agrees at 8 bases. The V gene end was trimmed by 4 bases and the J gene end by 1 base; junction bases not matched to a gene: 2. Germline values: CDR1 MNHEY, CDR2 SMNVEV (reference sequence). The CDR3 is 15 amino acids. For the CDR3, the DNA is TGTGCCAGCAGTTCCGGACAGGGAACTAATGAAAAACTGTTTTTT. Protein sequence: CASSSGQGTNEKLFF.

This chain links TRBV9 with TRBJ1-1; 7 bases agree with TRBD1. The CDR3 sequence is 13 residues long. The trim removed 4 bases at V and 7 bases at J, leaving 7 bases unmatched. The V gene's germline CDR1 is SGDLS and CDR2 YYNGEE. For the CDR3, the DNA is TGTGCCAGCAGCTTAACAGGGGAGGTTGAAGCTTTCTTT. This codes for CASSLTGEVEAFF.

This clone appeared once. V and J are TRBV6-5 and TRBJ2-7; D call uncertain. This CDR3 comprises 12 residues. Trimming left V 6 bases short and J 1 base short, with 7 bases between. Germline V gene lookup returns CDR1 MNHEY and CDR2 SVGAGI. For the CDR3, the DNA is TGTGCCAGCAGCCCCAGATCCTACGAGCAGTACTTC. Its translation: CASSPRSYEQYF.

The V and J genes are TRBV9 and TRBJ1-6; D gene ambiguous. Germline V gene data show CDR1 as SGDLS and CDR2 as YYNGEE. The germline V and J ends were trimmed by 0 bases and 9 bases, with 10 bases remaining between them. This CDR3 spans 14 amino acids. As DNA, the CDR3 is TGTGCCAGCAGCGTAGACGCGGGTAGTTCACCCCTCCACTTT. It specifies CASSVDAGSSPLHF.